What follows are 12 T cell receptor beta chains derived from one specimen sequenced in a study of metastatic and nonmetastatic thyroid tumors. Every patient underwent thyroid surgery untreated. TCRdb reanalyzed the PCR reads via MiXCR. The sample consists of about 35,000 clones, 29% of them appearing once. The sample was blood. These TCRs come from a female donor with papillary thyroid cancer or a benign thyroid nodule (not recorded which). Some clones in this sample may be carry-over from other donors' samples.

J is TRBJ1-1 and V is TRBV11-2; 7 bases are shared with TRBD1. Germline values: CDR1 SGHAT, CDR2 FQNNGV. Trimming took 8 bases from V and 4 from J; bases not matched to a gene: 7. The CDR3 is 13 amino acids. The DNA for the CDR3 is TGTGCCAGCTCGGACAGGACTTCCACTGAAGCTTTCTTT. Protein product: CASSDRTSTEAFF.

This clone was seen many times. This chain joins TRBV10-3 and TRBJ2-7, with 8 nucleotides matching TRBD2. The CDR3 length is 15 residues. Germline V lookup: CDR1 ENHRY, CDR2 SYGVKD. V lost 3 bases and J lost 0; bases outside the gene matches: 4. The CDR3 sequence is CAISDSSGNSYEQYF. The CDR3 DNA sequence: TGTGCCATCAGTGATAGTAGCGGGAACTCCTACGAGCAGTACTTC.

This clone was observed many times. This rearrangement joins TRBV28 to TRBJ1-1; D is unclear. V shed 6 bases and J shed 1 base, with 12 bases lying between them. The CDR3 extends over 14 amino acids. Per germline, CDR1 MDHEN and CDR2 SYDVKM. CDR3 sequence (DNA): TGTGCCAGCAGAAGCAAGCGGAGGAACACTGAAGCTTTCTTT. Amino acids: CASRSKRRNTEAFF.

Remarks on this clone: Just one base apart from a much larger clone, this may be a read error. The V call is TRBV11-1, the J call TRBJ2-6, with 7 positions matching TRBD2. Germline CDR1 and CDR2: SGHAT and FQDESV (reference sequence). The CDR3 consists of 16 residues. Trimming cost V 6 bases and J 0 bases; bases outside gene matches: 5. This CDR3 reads CASRAGDVSGANVLTF. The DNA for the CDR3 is TGTGCCAGCAGGGCGGGGGATGTCTCTGGGGCCAACGTCCTGACTTTC.

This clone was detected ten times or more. CDR3: CASSQAGVENEQYF. As DNA, the CDR3 is TGCGCCAGCAGCCAAGCGGGAGTGGAGAACGAGCAGTACTTC. The V call is TRBV4-1, the J call TRBJ2-7, with D possibly matching TRBD2 (6 bases). Per germline, CDR1 MGHRA and CDR2 YSYEKL. This CDR3 contains 14 residues. Trimming stripped 1 base from V and 5 bases from J, with 12 bases between.

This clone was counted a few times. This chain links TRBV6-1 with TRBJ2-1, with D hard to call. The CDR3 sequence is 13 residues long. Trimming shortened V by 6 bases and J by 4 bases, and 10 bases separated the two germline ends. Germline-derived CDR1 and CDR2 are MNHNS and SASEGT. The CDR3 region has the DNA TGTGCCAGCAGCAATGGACCTTACAATGAGCAGTTCTTC. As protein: CASSNGPYNEQFF.

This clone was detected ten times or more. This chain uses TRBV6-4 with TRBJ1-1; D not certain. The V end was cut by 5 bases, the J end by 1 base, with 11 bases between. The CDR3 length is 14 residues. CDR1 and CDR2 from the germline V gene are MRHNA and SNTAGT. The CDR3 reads CASSKTPENTEAFF. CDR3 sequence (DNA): TGTGCCAGCAGTAAGACACCGGAGAACACTGAAGCTTTCTTT.

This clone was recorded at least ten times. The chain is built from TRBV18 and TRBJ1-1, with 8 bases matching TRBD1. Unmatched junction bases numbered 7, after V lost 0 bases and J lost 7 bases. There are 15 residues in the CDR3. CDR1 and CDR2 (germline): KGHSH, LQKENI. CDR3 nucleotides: TGTGCCAGCTCACCACCGATGCAGGGGGCGGATGAAGCTTTCTTT. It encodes CASSPPMQGADEAFF.

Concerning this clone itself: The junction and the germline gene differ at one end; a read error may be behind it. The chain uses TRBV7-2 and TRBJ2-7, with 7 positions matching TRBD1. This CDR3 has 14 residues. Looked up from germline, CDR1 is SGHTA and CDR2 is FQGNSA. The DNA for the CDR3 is TGTGCCAGCCGCTTGGGACAGCTTACCTACGAGCAGTACTTC. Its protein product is CASRLGQLTYEQYF.

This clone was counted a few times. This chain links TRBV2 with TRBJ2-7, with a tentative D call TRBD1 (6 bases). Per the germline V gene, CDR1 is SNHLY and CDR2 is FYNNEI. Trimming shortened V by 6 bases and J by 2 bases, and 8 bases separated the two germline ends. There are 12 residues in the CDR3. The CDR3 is CASRAGAYEQYF. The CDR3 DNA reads TGTGCCAGCAGGGCAGGGGCCTACGAGCAGTACTTC.

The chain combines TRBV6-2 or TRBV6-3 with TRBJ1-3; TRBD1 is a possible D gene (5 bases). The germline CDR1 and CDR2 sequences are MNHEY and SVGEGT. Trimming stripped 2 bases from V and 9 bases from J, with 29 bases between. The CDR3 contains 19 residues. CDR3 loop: CASSYHGTAQRSFLGTIYF. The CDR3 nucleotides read TGTGCCAGCAGTTACCACGGGACGGCCCAGCGGTCCTTTTTGGGCACCATATATTTT.

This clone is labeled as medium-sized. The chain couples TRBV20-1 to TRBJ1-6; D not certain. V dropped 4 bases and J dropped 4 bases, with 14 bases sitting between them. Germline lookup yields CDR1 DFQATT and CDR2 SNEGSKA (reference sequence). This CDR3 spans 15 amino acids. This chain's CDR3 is CSATKNPGYNSPLHF. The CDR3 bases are TGCAGTGCTACCAAAAACCCCGGGTATAATTCACCCCTCCACTTT.